Sequencing of this T cell receptor beta chain was carried out in a study of blood T cell repertoires in COVID-19. Across the whole study: Samples taken during acute and convalescent COVID-19 were collected in the United States, Italy and Spain. PBMCs, B-cell-depleted T cells, or T cells provided the cDNA or gDNA that made up the material.

Per the authors' pipeline: Counts of nucleated cells, estimated from reference gene primer amplification, were obtained. Sequencing was performed with immunoSEQ multiplex PCR; in TCRdb, only in-frame clones are kept and a portion is missing. That table is the source of V, J and clone size, and D and trimming were worked out from the DNA. The repertoire holds 210,000 or so clones, approximately 81% seen once, with about 9.4% in the top ten. Trimming stripped 3 bases from V and 1 base from J, with 9 bases between. CDR1 and CDR2 from the germline V gene are SQVTM and ANQGSEA. The CDR3 loop spans 13 amino acids.

What was sequenced was peripheral blood. The chain employs TRBV29-1 and TRBJ1-1; D is undetermined. This clonotype was obtained from a woman aged 80 or over with acute or convalescent COVID-19. CDR3 DNA: TGCAGCGTTGAGGACTCCCAGAACACTGAAGCTTTCTTT. Its protein product is CSVEDSQNTEAFF.